This T cell receptor beta chain was captured by sequencing in a study of T cells expressing NK-cell markers. In generating TCR beta cDNA, 5'RACE template switching with UMIs was used. No DNA is given; TCRdb re-called the 5' RACE reads and lists each CDR3 protein once. The sample includes fewer than 400,000 distinct CDR3 sequences. The origin of this receptor is a man aged 18-75 years in good health. Source material: blood T cells: a sorted CD56 or NKG2C T cell subset, CD4+ or CD8+ T cells, or bulk PBMC T cells (not recorded which).

CDR3: CASSSRGSGGADTQYF. V is TRBV5-1 and J is TRBJ2-3; there is no DNA to check the TCRdb D call of TRBD2. The CDR3 sequence is 16 residues long. Germline V gene data show CDR1 as SGHRS and CDR2 as YFSETQ.